The rows below give T cell receptor beta chains drawn from one sample of a study of T-cell reconstitution after alpha-beta-depleted transplantation in children. MiXCR, applied by TCRdb to the PCR reads, yields one record per CDR3 protein. The sample holds just over 950,000 distinct CDR3 sequences, roughly 29% seen once. The sample consisted of PBMCs, mostly from graft donor cells, taken 360 days after TCRalphabeta/CD19-depleted stem cell transplant. Every receptor here comes from a boy less than two years old who had a stem cell transplant for SCID, so the T cells may come from the graft donor. CDR3s include the opening cysteine and the closing phenylalanine or tryptophan. A D gene is named only where the DNA matches it firmly. For some rows the clone size is stated as once, few or many, or as a class when expanded; others skip it.

cdr3_nt cdr3_aa j_call d_call v_call clone_size
TGCAGTTCCCGGGGGGCAAGAAATGAGCAGTTCTTC CSSRGARNEQFF TRBJ2-1 . TRBV20-1 .
TGTGCCAGCGGCCCGACTGAGTACCAAGAGACCCAGTACTTC CASGPTEYQETQYF TRBJ2-5 . TRBV12-3/TRBV12-4 few
TGCGCCAGCAGCCATGGAGTGGCTGAAGCTTTCTTT CASSHGVAEAFF TRBJ1-1 . TRBV4-1 .
TGTGCCACCAGTGACAGGGACAATCAGCCCCAGCATTTT CATSDRDNQPQHF TRBJ1-5 . TRBV24-1 .
TGTGCCAGCAGTTACGAGACTAGCGGCACCTACAATGAGCAGTTCTTC CASSYETSGTYNEQFF TRBJ2-1 TRBD2 TRBV6-5 .
TGCAGCGTTGTTGAGCTTAAGGGGAACTACGAGCAGTACTTC CSVVELKGNYEQYF TRBJ2-7 . TRBV29-1 .
TGTGCCAGCTCACCACCCGGGACCGTCGATGAGCAGTTCTTC CASSPPGTVDEQFF TRBJ2-1 . TRBV18 .
TGCGCCAGCAGGGAAGGACAAGGGACCTACAATGAGCAGTTCTTC CASREGQGTYNEQFF TRBJ2-1 . TRBV5-1 many
TGCAGCGTTGAAGGGGACAGCCCCCGAGAGCTGTTTTTT CSVEGDSPRELFF TRBJ2-2 TRBD1 TRBV29-1 .
TGTGCCAGCAGCCCCCGGGACAGGGGATCCTATGGCTACACCTTC CASSPRDRGSYGYTF TRBJ1-2 TRBD1 TRBV7-6 many
TGTGCCAGCAGCTCCTATTTCGAGCAGTACTTC CASSSYFEQYF TRBJ2-7 . TRBV7-9 .
TGCGCCAGCAGCCAAGATACGGGGATCTATGGCTACACCTTC CASSQDTGIYGYTF TRBJ1-2 . TRBV4-3 few
TGTGCCAGCAGTTTCGATTGGCGTTCGTCCTACAATGAGCAGTTCTTC CASSFDWRSSYNEQFF TRBJ2-1 . TRBV28 .
TGTGCCAGCAGTTATTACAGGGTCGGTAACACCGGGGAGCTGTTTTTT CASSYYRVGNTGELFF TRBJ2-2 . TRBV6-5 few
TGCAGTGTCAGGACTAGCGGGGGGAGAGATGAGCAGTTCTTC CSVRTSGGRDEQFF TRBJ2-1 TRBD2 TRBV20-1 few
TGTGCCAGCAGGGGGACAGGGTTTGGAAACACCATATATTTT CASRGTGFGNTIYF TRBJ1-3 TRBD1 TRBV6-1 few
TGTGCCAGCGGGCGTGACAGGGGCGTGCGAGGCTACACCTTC CASGRDRGVRGYTF TRBJ1-2 TRBD1 TRBV27 few
TGTGCCACCCGGGGGGGGCTCAGCACAGATACGCAGTATTTT CATRGGLSTDTQYF TRBJ2-3 TRBD2 TRBV2 few